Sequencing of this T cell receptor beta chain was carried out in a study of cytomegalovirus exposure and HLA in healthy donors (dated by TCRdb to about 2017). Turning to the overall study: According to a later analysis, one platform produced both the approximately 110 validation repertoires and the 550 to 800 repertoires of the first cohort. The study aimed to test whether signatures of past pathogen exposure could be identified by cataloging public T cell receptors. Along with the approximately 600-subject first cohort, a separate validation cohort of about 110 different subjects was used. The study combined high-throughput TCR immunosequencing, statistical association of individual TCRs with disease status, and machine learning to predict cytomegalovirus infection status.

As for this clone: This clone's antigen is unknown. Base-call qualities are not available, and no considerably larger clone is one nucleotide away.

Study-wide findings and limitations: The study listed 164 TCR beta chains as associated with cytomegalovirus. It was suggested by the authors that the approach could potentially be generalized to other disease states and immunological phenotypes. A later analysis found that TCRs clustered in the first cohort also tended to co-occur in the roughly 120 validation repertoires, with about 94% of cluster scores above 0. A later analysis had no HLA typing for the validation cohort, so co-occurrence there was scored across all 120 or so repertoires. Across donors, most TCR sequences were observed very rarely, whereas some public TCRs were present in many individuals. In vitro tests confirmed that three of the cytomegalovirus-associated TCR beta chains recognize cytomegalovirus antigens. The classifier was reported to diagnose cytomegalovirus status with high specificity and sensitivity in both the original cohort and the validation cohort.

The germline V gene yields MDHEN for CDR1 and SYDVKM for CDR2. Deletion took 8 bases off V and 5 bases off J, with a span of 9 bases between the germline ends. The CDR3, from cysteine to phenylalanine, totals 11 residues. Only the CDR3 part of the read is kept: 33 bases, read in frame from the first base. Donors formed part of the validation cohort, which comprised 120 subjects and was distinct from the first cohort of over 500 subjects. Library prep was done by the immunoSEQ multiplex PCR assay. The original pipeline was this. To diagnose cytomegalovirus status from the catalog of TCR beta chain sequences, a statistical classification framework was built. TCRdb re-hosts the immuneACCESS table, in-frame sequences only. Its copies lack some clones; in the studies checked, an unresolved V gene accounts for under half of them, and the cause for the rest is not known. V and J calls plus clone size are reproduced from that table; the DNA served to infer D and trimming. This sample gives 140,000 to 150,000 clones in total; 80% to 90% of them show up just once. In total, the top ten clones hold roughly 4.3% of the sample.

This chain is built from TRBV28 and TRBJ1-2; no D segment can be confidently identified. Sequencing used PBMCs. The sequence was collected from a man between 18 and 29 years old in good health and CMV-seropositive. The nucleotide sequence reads TGTGCCAGCCACACCCTTTATGGCTACACCTTC. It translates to CASHTLYGYTF.